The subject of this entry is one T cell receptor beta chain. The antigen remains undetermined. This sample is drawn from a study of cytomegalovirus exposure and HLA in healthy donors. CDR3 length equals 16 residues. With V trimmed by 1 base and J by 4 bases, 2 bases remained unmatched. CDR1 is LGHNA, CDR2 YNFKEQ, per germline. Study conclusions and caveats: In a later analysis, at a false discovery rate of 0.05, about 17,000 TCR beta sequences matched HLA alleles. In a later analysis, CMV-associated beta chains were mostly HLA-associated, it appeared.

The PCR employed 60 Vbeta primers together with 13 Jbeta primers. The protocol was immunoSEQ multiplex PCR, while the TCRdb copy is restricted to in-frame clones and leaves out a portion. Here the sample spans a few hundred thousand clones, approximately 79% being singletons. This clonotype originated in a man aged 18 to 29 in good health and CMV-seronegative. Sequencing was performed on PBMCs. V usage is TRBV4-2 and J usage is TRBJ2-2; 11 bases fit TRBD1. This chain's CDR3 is CASSQAGTGGTGELFF. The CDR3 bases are TGTGCCAGCAGCCAAGCCGGGACAGGGGGCACCGGGGAGCTGTTTTTT.